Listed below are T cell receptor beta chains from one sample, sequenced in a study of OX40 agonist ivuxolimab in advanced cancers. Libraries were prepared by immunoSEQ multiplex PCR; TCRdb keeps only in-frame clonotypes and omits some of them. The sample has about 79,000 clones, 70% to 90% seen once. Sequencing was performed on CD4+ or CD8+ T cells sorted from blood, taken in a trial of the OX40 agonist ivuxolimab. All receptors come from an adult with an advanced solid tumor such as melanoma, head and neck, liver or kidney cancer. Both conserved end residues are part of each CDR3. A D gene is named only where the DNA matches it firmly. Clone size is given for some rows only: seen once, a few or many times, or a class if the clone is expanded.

DNA: TGCAGCCCTGAGGAGACCCAGTACTTC
CDR3: CSPEETQYF
D: .
V: TRBV29-1
J: TRBJ2-5
size: .

DNA: TGTGCCAGCAGGGACCGGAGCAGGCCGTACGAGCAGTACTTC
CDR3: CASRDRSRPYEQYF
D: .
V: TRBV6-5
J: TRBJ2-7
size: .

DNA: TGTGCCAGCAGCTCACAGACTAACACTGAAGCTTTCTTT
CDR3: CASSSQTNTEAFF
D: .
V: TRBV11-3
J: TRBJ1-1
size: .

DNA: TGTGCCAGCAGCGTATTGCCTGCGAACACTGAAGCTTTCTTT
CDR3: CASSVLPANTEAFF
D: .
V: TRBV7-9
J: TRBJ1-1
size: .

DNA: TGTGCCAGCAGCTTACAGGCTGGTGGGGGTGACAATGAGCAGTTCTTC
CDR3: CASSLQAGGGDNEQFF
D: .
V: TRBV7-3
J: TRBJ2-1
size: .

DNA: TGTGCCTGGATTCATGCCGACAGGGGGCATAAGGAGACCCAGTACTTC
CDR3: CAWIHADRGHKETQYF
D: TRBD1
V: TRBV30
J: TRBJ2-5
size: .

DNA: TGTGCCAGCACACGGGCTAGCGGCAATCAAGAGACCCAGTACTTC
CDR3: CASTRASGNQETQYF
D: TRBD2
V: TRBV6-1
J: TRBJ2-5
size: once

DNA: TGTGCCAGCAGCTTTTCCAGGGTTTATAATTCACCCCTCCACTTT
CDR3: CASSFSRVYNSPLHF
D: .
V: TRBV5-6
J: TRBJ1-6
size: .

DNA: TGCGCCAGCAGCTTGGGTGGCGGGAGGGCCTCTCAGGACAATGAGCAGTTCTTC
CDR3: CASSLGGGRASQDNEQFF
D: TRBD2
V: TRBV5-1
J: TRBJ2-1
size: .

DNA: TGCGCCAGCAGTTGGGACAGGGGGTCATATCAGCCCCAGCATTTT
CDR3: CASSWDRGSYQPQHF
D: TRBD1
V: TRBV10-2
J: TRBJ1-5
size: .

DNA: TGTGCCAGCAGCTTCATGGGCTCTGGAAACACCATATATTTT
CDR3: CASSFMGSGNTIYF
D: .
V: TRBV5-6
J: TRBJ1-3
size: .

DNA: TGTGCCAGCAGCGGAGGACTTGGGGGGCCCTCACCGTTATACGAGCAGTACTTC
CDR3: CASSGGLGGPSPLYEQYF
D: .
V: TRBV11-2
J: TRBJ2-7
size: .

DNA: TGTGCCAGCAGTGACTCGAGTCCAGGCCTAGCGGGAGGGGTCCCCCTGGAGCAGTACTTC
CDR3: CASSDSSPGLAGGVPLEQYF
D: TRBD2
V: TRBV6-4
J: TRBJ2-7
size: once

DNA: TGTGCCAGCAGCAAGGACGTCACAGATACGCAGTATTTT
CDR3: CASSKDVTDTQYF
D: .
V: TRBV14
J: TRBJ2-3
size: .

DNA: TGTGCCAGTACCCCGAGACAGATCATTAGCAATCAGCCCCAGCATTTT
CDR3: CASTPRQIISNQPQHF
D: .
V: TRBV19
J: TRBJ1-5
size: .

DNA: TGTGCCAGTAGTAGGGACAGGGGGGAGAATGAGCAGTTCTTC
CDR3: CASSRDRGENEQFF
D: TRBD1
V: TRBV19
J: TRBJ2-1
size: .

DNA: TGTGCCAGCTCCTCGACAGGGGCGGCCTACGAGCAGTACTTC
CDR3: CASSSTGAAYEQYF
D: TRBD1
V: TRBV18
J: TRBJ2-7
size: few

DNA: TGTGCCAGCAGTTTAGCAGGGTTCTACGAGCAGTACTTC
CDR3: CASSLAGFYEQYF
D: .
V: TRBV27
J: TRBJ2-7
size: .

DNA: TGTGCCAGCAGCGCACTGCTAAATGAGCAGTTCTTC
CDR3: CASSALLNEQFF
D: .
V: TRBV27
J: TRBJ2-1
size: .

DNA: TGTGCCAGCAGAATGGACGACGAGCAGTACTTC
CDR3: CASRMDDEQYF
D: .
V: TRBV7-9
J: TRBJ2-7
size: .

DNA: TGTGCCAGCAGCGTGGGGTGGGAGCAGTACTTC
CDR3: CASSVGWEQYF
D: .
V: TRBV5-5
J: TRBJ2-7
size: .

DNA: TGTGCCAGCAGCTTCGAGATCAATGAGCAGTTCTTC
CDR3: CASSFEINEQFF
D: .
V: TRBV7-9
J: TRBJ2-1
size: .

DNA: TGTGCCAGCAGCCTCACCTTGAACACTGAAGCTTTCTTT
CDR3: CASSLTLNTEAFF
D: .
V: TRBV14
J: TRBJ1-1
size: .

DNA: TGTGCCAGCAGCTTAGCGCGGGGCGGGAGTTTCAACGAGCAGTACTTC
CDR3: CASSLARGGSFNEQYF
D: TRBD2
V: TRBV7-6
J: TRBJ2-7
size: .

DNA: TGTGCCAGCAGCCTGACAGGGGGCGCGTTGGACATTCAGTACTTC
CDR3: CASSLTGGALDIQYF
D: TRBD1
V: TRBV7-2
J: TRBJ2-4
size: few

DNA: TGTGCCAGCAGCGTAGTGTATGGTGGAGAGCAGTACTTC
CDR3: CASSVVYGGEQYF
D: .
V: TRBV9
J: TRBJ2-7
size: few

DNA: TGTGCCAGCAGCTTAGGAGGACTAAATAATGAGCAGTTCTTC
CDR3: CASSLGGLNNEQFF
D: .
V: TRBV13
J: TRBJ2-1
size: .

DNA: TGTGCCAGCAGTCATGGGGGACAGGGGACCGGGGAGCTGTTTTTT
CDR3: CASSHGGQGTGELFF
D: TRBD1
V: TRBV6-1
J: TRBJ2-2
size: .